This TCR beta chain was obtained from a study of CD8 T cells in ankylosing spondylitis. Germline-derived CDR1 and CDR2 are SGHRS and YFSETQ. V gave up 4 bases and J gave up 7 bases, with 17 bases separating them. The CDR3 is 14 amino acids. Overall study results and limits: A number of the motif variants had already been described in reactive arthritis synovial fluid and blood. A TCR beta motif of fewer than 10 highly homologous variants seemed to mark ankylosing spondylitis blood.

About this clonotype: Its antigen is not known.

Quantitative 5'-RACE with molecular barcodes produced the TCR beta libraries. MiXCR, applied by TCRdb to the 5' RACE reads, yields one record per CDR3 protein. The sample records about 460,000 distinct CDR3 sequences, over 4% being singletons. Sequencing was carried out using blood, either unsorted or a sorted T cell fraction (not recorded which). The chain uses TRBV5-1 and TRBJ2-5, with a tentative D call TRBD2 (6 bases). The clonotype comes from a male donor with ankylosing spondylitis. The CDR3: CASSPITNGGTQYF. Written as DNA, the CDR3 is TGCGCCAGCAGCCCCATCACGAACGGGGGGACCCAGTACTTC.